The 22 T cell receptor beta chains given below trace back to one sample, sequenced in a study of graft-versus-host responses after intestinal transplantation. These receptors' targets are unknown. The assay was immunoSEQ multiplex PCR, and TCRdb's table has in-frame clones only and misses some. Here the sample spans over 85,000 clones, 94% being singletons. The input for sequencing was unstimulated CD4+ T cells sorted from spleen or lymph node cells, taken before transplant. The receptors shown here come from a human donor who was the organ donor for an intestinal transplant.

This clone was seen just once. This chain links TRBV9 with TRBJ1-5; 8 bases align to TRBD1. The J segment lost 5 bases and the V segment lost 4 bases, leaving 14 bases of the junction unmatched. Germline V gives CDR1 SGDLS, CDR2 YYNGEE. This CDR3 has 17 amino acids. Here the CDR3 DNA reads TGTGCCAGCAGCCAAAACCCGGGGACAGGAGGGGATCAGCCCCAGCATTTT. Amino acid sequence: CASSQNPGTGGDQPQHF.

This rearrangement joins TRBV18 to TRBJ1-1, with D possibly TRBD1 on 6 matching bases. The CDR3 consists of 16 residues. V dropped 2 bases and J dropped 7 bases, with 20 bases sitting between them. The germline gives CDR1 KGHSH, CDR2 LQKENI. The CDR3 is CASSPSGQGRYVEAFF. The DNA for the CDR3 is TGTGCCAGCTCACCATCGGGGCAGGGGAGGTATGTTGAAGCTTTCTTT.

The V and J genes are TRBV6-5 and TRBJ2-7; 8 positions match TRBD1. Unmatched junction bases numbered 6, after V lost 5 bases and J lost 6 bases. Germline assignment: CDR1 MNHEY and CDR2 SVGAGI. This CDR3 has 13 amino acids. The CDR3 here is CASSRPDRGEQYF. CDR3 nucleotides: TGTGCCAGCAGTAGACCCGACAGGGGCGAGCAGTACTTC.

The chain joins TRBV19 to TRBJ2-5, with 11 bases matching TRBD1. The DNA matches TRBJ2-7 better at its end, which makes the J call doubtful. Germline V gene data show CDR1 as LNHDA and CDR2 as SQIVND (reference sequence). The CDR3 has 15 amino acids. The CDR3 sequence is CASSGGTGGPYEQYF. CDR3 nucleotides: TGTGCCAGTAGTGGCGGGACAGGGGGACCCTACGAGCAGTACTTC.

The chain joins TRBV28 to TRBJ1-5, with a tentative D call TRBD1 (5 bases). V was shortened by 2 bases and J by 1 base, with 9 bases between the two germline ends. CDR3 length equals 15 residues. CDR1 is MDHEN, CDR2 SYDVKM, per germline. CDR3 DNA: TGTGCCAGCAGTTTAGGGGGAGGGAGCAATCAGCCCCAGCATTTT. Protein sequence: CASSLGGGSNQPQHF.

This clone occurred once. The chain links TRBV7-3 to TRBJ2-3; no clear D gene. The CDR3 is made up of 15 amino acids. Trimming stripped 2 bases from V and 2 bases from J, with 11 bases between. In germline, CDR1 is SGHTA, CDR2 FQGTGA. CDR3 loop: CASSLRASYTDTQYF. The CDR3 region has the DNA TGTGCCAGCAGCTTACGCGCCAGTTACACAGATACGCAGTATTTT.

The rearrangement joins TRBV6-6 to TRBJ2-5; D gene unclear. Germline values: CDR1 MNHNY, CDR2 SVGAGI (reference sequence). The CDR3 is made up of 13 amino acids. V was cut by 0 bases and J by 11 bases, with 13 bases left in between. The CDR3 sequence: CASSYSSGYGQYF. The CDR3 DNA follows: TGTGCCAGCAGTTACTCGTCCGGCTACGGGCAGTACTTC.

The chain has TRBV6-5 and TRBJ1-6; D is unclear. V was clipped by 5 bases and J by 0 bases, with 8 bases between them. In germline, CDR1 is MNHEY, CDR2 SVGAGI. There are 15 residues in the CDR3. The CDR3 reads CASSGGFSYNSPLHF. CDR3 DNA sequence: TGTGCCAGCAGTGGAGGATTCTCCTATAATTCACCCCTCCACTTT.

The chain carries TRBV6-1 and TRBJ2-1; 7 bases match TRBD1. CDR3 length: 13 amino acids. The V gene end was trimmed by 6 bases and the J gene end by 7 bases; junction bases not matched to a gene: 6. Germline V CDR1 and CDR2: MNHNS, SASEGT. CDR3 nucleotide sequence: TGTGCCAGCAGCTCCGACAGGGCGAATGAGCAGTTCTTC. Encoded protein: CASSSDRANEQFF.

V gene TRBV14 combines with J gene TRBJ1-5; the D is unclear. In germline, CDR1 is SGHDN, CDR2 FVKESK. V was clipped by 11 bases and J by 1 base, with 9 bases between them. The CDR3 runs 12 residues. The CDR3 DNA reads TGTGCCGCGTCCATCAGCAATCAGCCCCAGCATTTT. This translates into CAASISNQPQHF. The full variable domain, in which reference TRBV14 and TRBJ1-5 provide the parts outside the CDR3, is EAGVTQFPSHSVIEKGQTVTLRCDPISGHDNLYWYRRVMGKEIKFLLHFVKESKQDESGMPNNRFLAERTGGTYSTLKVQPAELEDSGVYFCAASISNQPQHFGDGTRLSIL.

This rearrangement joins TRBV7-3 to TRBJ2-1; TRBD2 matches at 8 bases. With 3 bases clipped from V and 4 bases from J, the junction kept 5 bases outside the gene matches. This CDR3 contains 15 residues. In germline, CDR1 is SGHTA, CDR2 FQGTGA. CDR3 in amino acids: CASSLAGGPYNEQFF. CDR3 bases: TGTGCCAGCAGCTTGGCGGGGGGACCTTACAATGAGCAGTTCTTC.

This chain links TRBV7-6 with TRBJ1-4; unclear D gene. Trimming left V 1 base short and J 7 bases short, with 10 bases between. In germline, CDR1 is SGHVS, CDR2 FNYEAQ. The CDR3 loop spans 14 amino acids. As DNA, the CDR3 is TGTGCCAGCAGCTTAGGAGCCAGGCCTGAAAAACTGTTTTTT. This codes for CASSLGARPEKLFF.

This chain uses TRBV7-8 with TRBJ2-5; weak D call: TRBD1 (6 bases). With 5 bases removed from V and 5 bases from J, the gap between germline ends came to 21 bases. Germline V gene lookup returns CDR1 SGHVS and CDR2 FQNEAQ. This CDR3 spans 16 amino acids. The CDR3 loop is CASSPRQASTLETQYF. The CDR3 nucleotides are TGTGCCAGCAGCCCCCGACAGGCGTCCACCTTGGAGACCCAGTACTTC.

The chain couples TRBV6-1 to TRBJ1-6, with a tentative D call TRBD1 (5 bases). CDR1 and CDR2 from the germline V gene are MNHNS and SASEGT. V was cut by 3 bases and J by 9 bases, with 15 bases left in between. The CDR3 consists of 15 residues. For the CDR3, the DNA is TGTGCCAGCAGTGATGGATATCGGGGCATTTCACCCCTCCACTTT. It encodes CASSDGYRGISPLHF.

The V gene is TRBV7-3, the J gene TRBJ2-5, with TRBD2 matching 9 bases. In germline, CDR1 is SGHTA, CDR2 FQGTGA. V dropped 1 base and J dropped 1; count of bases not matched to a gene: 4. This CDR3 comprises 16 residues. CDR3 bases: TGTGCCAGCAGCTTAAGGAGCGGGGGGCTCCAAGAGACCCAGTACTTC. Translated: CASSLRSGGLQETQYF.

The rearrangement links TRBV30 to TRBJ2-1; the D gene is possibly TRBD1 (5 bases). CDR3 length: 15 residues. CDR1 is GTSNPN and CDR2 is SVGIG in the germline V gene (reference sequence). V lost 0 bases and J 6 bases, leaving 15 bases between the germline ends. The CDR3 region is CAWSVLGQILNEQFF. In DNA form, the CDR3 reads TGTGCCTGGAGTGTTCTGGGGCAAATACTCAATGAGCAGTTCTTC.

In this sample, this clone turned up once. The chain is built from TRBV27 and TRBJ2-2, with D tentatively TRBD2 (7 bases). The CDR3 runs to 15 residues. In germline, CDR1 is MNHEY, CDR2 SMNVEV (reference sequence). Trimming took off 9 bases at V and 0 bases at J, with 14 bases between the two ends. The CDR3 DNA reads TGTGCCAGTGTGGGCGGGGGCCCGAACACCGGGGAGCTGTTTTTT. This translates into CASVGGGPNTGELFF.

The V gene is TRBV19, the J gene TRBJ1-1; a possible D gene is TRBD1 (6 bases). The germline gives CDR1 LNHDA, CDR2 SQIVND (reference sequence). This CDR3 region has 15 residues. Deletions cut 6 bases from V and 3 bases from J, with 17 bases between. The CDR3 loop is CASSLPQGGDTEAFF. The CDR3 nucleotides read TGTGCCAGTAGCCTTCCACAGGGAGGAGACACTGAAGCTTTCTTT.

This clone was detected only once. The rearrangement links TRBV11-3 to TRBJ1-3; D gene ambiguous. The CDR3 is 15 residues long. Germline V lookup: CDR1 SGHNT, CDR2 YENEEA. V was cut by 0 bases and J by 0 bases, with 6 bases left in between. The CDR3 DNA reads as TGTGCCAGCAGCTTAGACCGAATCTCTGGAAACACCATATATTTT. This encodes CASSLDRISGNTIYF. The variable domain in full, with the rest retrieved from reference TRBV11-3 and TRBJ1-3, is EAGVVQSPRYKIIEKKQPVAFWCNPISGHNTLYWYLQNLGQGPELLIRYENEEAVDDSQLPKDRFSAERLKGVDSTLKIQPAELGDSAVYLCASSLDRISGNTIYFGEGSWLTVV.

The chain has TRBV6-1 and TRBJ2-7; D not certain. The germline V gene has CDR1 MNHNS and CDR2 SASEGT. Deletions cut 5 bases from V and 2 bases from J, with 10 bases between. The CDR3 has 13 amino acids. The CDR3 nucleotides read TGTGCCAGCAGTAGCTACCGGGCCTACGAGCAGTACTTC. This codes for CASSSYRAYEQYF.

The chain employs TRBV25-1 and TRBJ2-7; no firm D call. The V and J ends lost 3 bases and 6 bases respectively, with 6 bases between them. The CDR3 totals 11 residues. Germline values: CDR1 MGHDK, CDR2 SYGVNS. The CDR3 bases are TGTGCCAGCAGTGACCCTAGCGAGCAGTACTTC. Translated, it gives CASSDPSEQYF.

The rearrangement links TRBV4-1 to TRBJ1-2, with 11 bases aligning to TRBD1. The CDR3 is 13 amino acids. CDR1 is MGHRA, CDR2 YSYEKL, per germline. V shed 5 bases and J 5 bases; nucleotides not matched to a gene: 1. The CDR3 here is CASSGTGGYGYTF. The CDR3 bases are TGCGCCAGCAGCGGGACAGGGGGTTATGGCTACACCTTC.